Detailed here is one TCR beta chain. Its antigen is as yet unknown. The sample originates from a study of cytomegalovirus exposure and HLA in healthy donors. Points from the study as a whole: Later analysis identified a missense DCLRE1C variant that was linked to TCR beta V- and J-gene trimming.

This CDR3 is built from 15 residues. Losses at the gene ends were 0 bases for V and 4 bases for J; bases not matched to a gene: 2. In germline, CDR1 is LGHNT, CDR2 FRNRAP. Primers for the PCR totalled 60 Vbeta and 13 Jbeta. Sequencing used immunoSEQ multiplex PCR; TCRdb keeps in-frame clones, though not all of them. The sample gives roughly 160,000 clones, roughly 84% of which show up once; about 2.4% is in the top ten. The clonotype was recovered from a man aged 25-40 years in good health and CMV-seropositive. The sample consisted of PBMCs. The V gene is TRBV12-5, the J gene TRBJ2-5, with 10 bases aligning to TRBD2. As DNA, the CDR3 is TGTGCTAGTGGTTTGGTAGCGGGAGGGGGAGAGACCCAGTACTTC. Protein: CASGLVAGGGETQYF.